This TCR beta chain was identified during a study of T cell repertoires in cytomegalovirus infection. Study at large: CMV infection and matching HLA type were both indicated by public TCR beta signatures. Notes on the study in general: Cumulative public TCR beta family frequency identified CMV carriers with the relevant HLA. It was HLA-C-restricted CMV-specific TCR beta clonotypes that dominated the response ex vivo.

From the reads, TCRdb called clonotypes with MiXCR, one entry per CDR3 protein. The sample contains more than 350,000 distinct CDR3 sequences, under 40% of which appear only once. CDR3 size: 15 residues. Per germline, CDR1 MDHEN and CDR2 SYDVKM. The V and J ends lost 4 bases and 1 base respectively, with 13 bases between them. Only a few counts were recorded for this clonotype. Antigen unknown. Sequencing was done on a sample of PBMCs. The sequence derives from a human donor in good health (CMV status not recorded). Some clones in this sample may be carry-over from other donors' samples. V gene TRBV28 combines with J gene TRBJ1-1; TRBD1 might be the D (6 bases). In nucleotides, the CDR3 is TGTGCCAGCAGTTACGGAGGGACAACGAACACTGAAGCTTTCTTT. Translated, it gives CASSYGGTTNTEAFF.